The 26 T cell receptor beta chains in this list originate from one sample, sequenced in a study of T cells after yellow fever vaccination. MiXCR was run by TCRdb on the 5' RACE reads, yielding one entry per CDR3 protein. Found here are hundreds of thousands of distinct CDR3 sequences, approximately 6% of them singletons; the top ten hold over 12%. Sequences were derived from PBMCs, sampled 5 days after the yellow fever booster vaccination. The receptors here all came from a man aged 30 to 39 who received the YFV17D yellow fever vaccine.

This clonotype was found many times. This chain uses TRBV6-5 with TRBJ2-7; the D gene is possibly TRBD1 (6 bases). Germline assignment: CDR1 MNHEY and CDR2 SVGAGI. CDR3 length equals 14 residues. Trimming shortened V by 4 bases and J by 6 bases, and 16 bases separated the two germline ends. The CDR3 coding sequence is TGTGCCAGCAGTTCCCCAGGGGTAGGGCCCGAGCAGTACTTC. This gives the protein CASSSPGVGPEQYF.

Comment on this clonotype: Its ends do not fully match the called genes, so a read error is possible. The chain is built from TRBV25-1 and TRBJ2-7; TRBD1 matches at 11 bases. The CDR3 has 18 residues. CDR1 MGHDK and CDR2 SYGVNS come from the germline V gene. CDR3 sequence: CASSAPRGGQGDSCEQYF. The CDR3 bases are TGTGCCAGCAGTGCCCCGAGGGGGGGACAGGGGGACTCCTGCGAGCAGTACTTC.

V and J are TRBV20-1 and TRBJ2-5, with 7 bases that match TRBD1. V was pared by 5 bases and J by 4 bases, with 25 bases of the junction left unmatched. This CDR3 spans 19 amino acids. The germline CDR1 and CDR2 sequences are DFQATT and SNEGSKA (reference sequence). CDR3 nucleotides: TGCAGTGCTCTCCCTCTGCGTCGGACAGGAGGACAGGCAGTAGAGACCCAGTACTTC. The encoded protein is CSALPLRRTGGQAVETQYF.

This clonotype has only a few counts. Lacking the conserved final phenylalanine or tryptophan, this CDR3 likely reflects a read error. The DNA is left out, because the CDR3 cannot be placed on it with certainty; the CDR3 is given as TCRdb lists it. This chain's CDR3 is CASSLAGGPHQI. V is TRBV12-3 or TRBV12-4 and J is TRBJ2-3; the table's D call TRBD2 went unverified against the DNA. The CDR3 is 12 amino acids in total, end residues counted.

This clonotype was detected a few times. The gene calls are TRBV5-1 and TRBJ2-1, with 8 nucleotides matching TRBD1. Germline-derived CDR1 and CDR2 are SGHRS and YFSETQ. The CDR3 spans 15 residues. The junction had 7 bases not matched to a gene; V was cut back by 4 bases and J by 4 bases. The CDR3 region is CASSHLTGEYNEQFF. The CDR3 DNA follows: TGCGCCAGCAGCCATTTGACAGGGGAGTACAATGAGCAGTTCTTC.

This clonotype was observed at least ten times. The rearrangement links TRBV5-5 to TRBJ2-3; the D is unclear. The V gene's germline CDR1 is SGHKS and CDR2 YYEKEE (reference sequence). The CDR3 contains 15 residues. V was shortened by 3 bases and J by 2 bases, with 13 bases between the two germline ends. The CDR3 nucleotides read TGTGCCAGCAGCTACGACACGTACCCCACAGATACGCAGTATTTT. This gives the protein CASSYDTYPTDTQYF. Full variable domain (remainder filled in from reference TRBV5-5 and TRBJ2-3): DAGVTQSPTHLIKTRGQQVTLRCSPISGHKSVSWYQQVLGQGPQFIFQYYEKEERGRGNFPDRFSARQFPNYSSELNVNALLLGDSALYLCASSYDTYPTDTQYFGPGTRLTVL.

This chain connects TRBV11-2 to TRBJ2-6; D tentatively fits TRBD1 or TRBD2 (5 bases each). CDR1 is SGHAT, CDR2 FQNNGV, per germline. The V end lost 5 bases, the J end lost 0 bases, and 20 bases lay between the germline ends. The CDR3 runs 19 residues. CDR3 sequence reads: CASSSWDLLPGSGANVLTF. The CDR3 DNA is TGTGCCAGCAGCAGCTGGGACCTCCTCCCCGGCTCTGGGGCCAACGTCCTGACTTTC.

This clonotype was seen at least ten times. The chain is built from TRBV20-1 and TRBJ2-1, with 10 bases matching TRBD1. Germline CDR1 is DFQATT and CDR2 is SNEGSKA (reference sequence). This CDR3 spans 15 amino acids. Trimming cost V 8 bases and J 4 bases; bases outside gene matches: 11. In DNA form, the CDR3 reads TGCAGTCCTAACCCGGGACAGGGGTTATACAATGAGCAGTTCTTC. It translates to CSPNPGQGLYNEQFF.

For this clonotype: A much larger clone sits a single nucleotide away, making a read error possible. The gene calls are TRBV15 and TRBJ2-3; the D gene is possibly TRBD2 (5 bases). Between the trimmed V and J ends, which lost 3 bases and 2 bases, there was a span of 15 bases. Per the germline V gene, CDR1 is LNHNV and CDR2 is YYDKDF (reference sequence). The CDR3 consists of 16 residues. The CDR3 coding sequence is TGTGCCACCAGCAGCAAACGGAGCGGCCCCACAGATACGCAGTATTTT. It codes for CATSSKRSGPTDTQYF.

This CDR3 is CSARAGANTGELFF. The CDR3 nucleotides read TGCAGTGCTAGGGCAGGCGCGAACACCGGGGAGCTGTTTTTT. This sequence joins TRBV20-1 and TRBJ2-2, with D uncertain. This CDR3 has 14 amino acids. V lost 3 bases, J lost 0 bases, and 8 bases lay in between. Looked up from germline, CDR1 is DFQATT and CDR2 is SNEGSKA (reference sequence).

Ten or more counts support this clonotype. The V gene is TRBV7-9, the J gene TRBJ2-3; D is unresolved. V was clipped by 4 bases and J by 6 bases, with 17 bases between them. CDR3 length: 15 residues. Per the germline V gene, CDR1 is SEHNR and CDR2 is FQNEAQ (reference sequence). CDR3 loop: CASSSPLWVQDTQYF. DNA for the CDR3: TGTGCCAGCAGCTCCCCCCTCTGGGTCCAGGATACGCAGTATTTT.

This clonotype was observed many times. The V call is TRBV20-1, the J call TRBJ2-5, with D uncertain. The CDR3 spans 14 residues. Germline V gene data show CDR1 as DFQATT and CDR2 as SNEGSKA (reference sequence). The V and J ends lost 1 base and 0 bases respectively, with 9 bases between them. The CDR3 DNA reads as TGCAGTGCTAGAGTTGGTAAACACCAAGAGACCCAGTACTTC. Amino acid sequence: CSARVGKHQETQYF.

This clonotype appeared a few times. The chain is built from TRBV12-3 or TRBV12-4 and TRBJ2-1; D tentatively fits TRBD1 or TRBD2 (7 bases each). The ends were cut back, 3 bases at V and 4 bases at J, with 28 bases in the middle. The CDR3 contains 20 residues. The CDR3 loop is CASSLGEGALGYGGYNEQFF. CDR3 DNA: TGTGCCAGCAGTTTGGGGGAGGGGGCACTTGGATATGGGGGTTACAATGAGCAGTTCTTC.

This clonotype came up a few times. This chain links TRBV5-4 with TRBJ2-3; D possibly corresponds to TRBD2 (6 bases). From germline, CDR1 is SGHNT and CDR2 YYREEE (reference sequence). V lost 10 bases to trimming and J lost 0 bases, with 15 bases between them. The CDR3 contains 14 residues. The CDR3 bases are TGTGCCTTCAGAGGGCGGGACAGCACAGATACGCAGTATTTT. Its translation: CAFRGRDSTDTQYF.

This clonotype appeared many times. The chain links TRBV7-2 to TRBJ2-7; possible D gene TRBD2, 7 bases. The length of the CDR3 is 15 residues. In germline, CDR1 is SGHTA, CDR2 FQGNSA. V shed 5 bases and J shed 6 bases, with 20 bases lying between them. The CDR3 bases are TGTGCCAGCAGCCCAAGGGGGGGGCGATTGAGCGAGCAGTACTTC. This gives the protein CASSPRGGRLSEQYF.

Points on this clonotype: A read error may be the cause here, since a much bigger clone is one base away. The chain couples TRBV7-9 to TRBJ1-2; weak D call: TRBD1 (5 bases). CDR3 size: 14 residues. The germline V gene encodes CDR1 SEHNR and CDR2 FQNEAQ (reference sequence). The CDR3, as DNA: TGTACCAGCAGCTTAGGCAGGGATAACTATGGCTACACCTTC. This encodes CTSSLGRDNYGYTF.

This clonotype was detected many times. This chain uses TRBV3-2 with TRBJ2-2; the D call TRBD2 from the table was never checked on the DNA. TRBV3-2 is a pseudogene. The CDR3 length is 15 residues. CDR3 nucleotide sequence: TGTGCCAGCAGCCACTCTAGCGGGAGGCCCGGGGAGCTGTTTTTT. Encoded protein: CASSHSSGRPGELFF.

This clonotype turned up a few times. J is TRBJ2-3 and V is TRBV5-4, with a weak D call TRBD1 (7 bases). The V end lost 1 base, the J end lost 2 bases, and 11 bases lay between the germline ends. Germline V gene sequence: CDR1 SGHNT, CDR2 YYREEE (reference sequence). The CDR3 runs to 15 residues. The chain's CDR3 is CASSLQGGVTDTQYF. For the CDR3, the DNA is TGTGCCAGCAGCTTGCAGGGGGGAGTCACAGATACGCAGTATTTT.

This sequence joins TRBV20-1 and TRBJ2-2; 9 bases are a match to TRBD2. This CDR3 contains 16 residues. Per germline, CDR1 DFQATT and CDR2 SNEGSKA (reference sequence). V trimming: 6 bases; J trimming: 3 bases; junction bases outside the gene matches: 11. For the CDR3, the DNA is TGCAGTGCGAGGGACCTAGCGGGACAGCACACCGGGGAGCTGTTTTTT. Translating gives CSARDLAGQHTGELFF.

The CDR3 DNA follows: TGTGCCACCAGTGATTCCCTAGCAGGGCGCACAGATACGCAGTATTTT. This codes for CATSDSLAGRTDTQYF. This chain joins TRBV24-1 and TRBJ2-3, with D tentatively TRBD1 or TRBD2 (5 bases each). The CDR3 is made up of 16 amino acids. The germline V gene has CDR1 KGHDR and CDR2 SFDVKD. The V end was cut by 2 bases, the J end by 1 base, with 12 bases between.

Many counts were recorded for this clonotype. The rearrangement uses TRBV6-5 and TRBJ2-1; D may correspond to TRBD1 or TRBD2 (6 bases each). Germline CDR1 MNHEY, CDR2 SVGAGI. V gave up 2 bases and J gave up 4 bases, with 12 bases separating them. The length of the CDR3 is 15 residues. The chain's CDR3 is CASSYDGGGYNEQFF. The CDR3 DNA reads TGTGCCAGCAGTTACGACGGGGGCGGTTACAATGAGCAGTTCTTC.

Many counts were recorded for this clonotype. The chain uses TRBV4-1 and TRBJ2-5; a weak D match, TRBD2 (6 bases). V lost 0 bases and J lost 0, with 14 bases in between. This CDR3 has 17 amino acids. CDR1 MGHRA and CDR2 YSYEKL come from the germline V gene. The CDR3 nucleotides read TGCGCCAGCAGCCAAGAGCGCGGGGAGCTGTACCAAGAGACCCAGTACTTC. Its protein is CASSQERGELYQETQYF.

At least ten counts were recorded for this clonotype. The chain combines TRBV18 with TRBJ2-3; TRBD2 agrees at 11 bases. Germline trimming cut 6 bases from V and 6 bases from J; bases unmatched to any gene: 11. Looked up from germline, CDR1 is KGHSH and CDR2 is LQKENI. This CDR3 spans 16 amino acids. CDR3 sequence reads: CASSQSLAGVKDTQYF. DNA for the CDR3: TGTGCCAGCTCGCAGTCACTAGCGGGAGTTAAGGATACGCAGTATTTT.

The rearrangement joins TRBV5-3 to TRBJ1-5; TRBD1 aligns across 7 bases. TRBV5-3 is reported as an ORF; its role is uncertain. Trimming took 0 bases from V and 3 from J; bases not matched to a gene: 9. The CDR3 is 17 residues long. The CDR3 spells CARSLVARDSNNQPQHF. CDR3 DNA: TGTGCCAGAAGCTTGGTGGCCCGGGACAGTAACAATCAGCCCCAGCATTTT.

This clonotype was found many times. V is TRBV4-2 and J is TRBJ2-7; D not resolved. V was cut by 0 bases and J by 3 bases, with 12 bases left in between. Germline values: CDR1 LGHNA, CDR2 YNFKEQ. The CDR3 is made up of 15 amino acids. The CDR3 DNA reads TGTGCCAGCAGCCAAGATTGGGGATCTTTCTACGAGCAGTACTTC. It codes for CASSQDWGSFYEQYF.

This clonotype turned up a few times. The chain recombines TRBV28 with TRBJ2-2; the D gene is possibly TRBD1 (5 bases). Trimming took 5 bases from V and 3 from J, leaving 16 bases between them. The CDR3 runs 16 residues. CDR1 MDHEN and CDR2 SYDVKM come from the germline V gene. The DNA for the CDR3 is TGTGCCAGCAGTGGCAGGGTTCCTAGGGACACCGGGGAGCTGTTTTTT. This encodes CASSGRVPRDTGELFF.